This T cell receptor (beta chain) was profiled in a study of spatial heterogeneity in lung cancer (dated by TCRdb to the late 2010s). For the wider study: The donors were 72 patients from the lung TRACERx cohort who had early-stage, untreated non-small cell lung cancer. At surgery, both alpha and beta chains were TCR-sequenced in some 220 tumor regions, fewer than 85 matched nontumor lung samples and a few dozen PBMC samples. TCR repertoire features were related to nonsynonymous mutation counts determined by whole-exome sequencing of tumor tissue. In non-small cell lung cancer, the study made a quantitative comparison of TCR alpha and beta repertoires among multiple tumor regions, matched nontumor lung and blood. Follow-up PBMC samples were sequenced whenever available, and the median time to follow-up was 2 to 3 years after resection. In the raw uncorrected reads, each unique combination of TCR and UMI appeared on average more than ten times. More beta-chain than alpha-chain transcripts were consistently detected, likely reflecting higher beta-chain transcript abundance. The full study reports these points: Ubiquitous expanded tumor TCRs were found in blood more often at tumor resection than at routine follow-up. Confirming at a functional level the hypothesis that regional TCRs recognize regional mutations was considered to require additional single-cell paired TCR alpha and beta sequencing. Only around 15 patients were included in the comparisons of baseline and follow-up blood repertoires.

Explained via the paper, the time point label denotes: blood at routine non-recurrence follow-up after resection. Whole RNA extracted from tumor and nontumor lung tissue, or from cryopreserved PBMC samples, was used for TCR sequencing without cell sorting. A patient was chosen for TCR sequencing only when enough RNA was available from at least two tumor regions. The protocol used for the library was 5' RACE. Instrument on record: NextSeq 500. In the TCR library protocol, a unique molecular identifier was attached to each TCR cDNA molecule so that PCR and sequencing errors could be corrected. The paper's data handling went like this. TCR identification, UMI-based error correction and CDR3 extraction were all carried out with Decombinator tools. Expanded TCRs were defined as those above a frequency of 2 per 1,000, corresponding to the top 1% of the tumor frequency distribution. Each repertoire was subsampled 100 times to 5,000 TCRs, after which Renyi diversity was computed with the R vegan package. CDR3 similarity networks were constructed using string-kernel similarity of amino acid triplets, with links drawn between CDR3s whose pairwise similarity was above 0.82. TCRdb applied fastp at Q25 and MiXCR to the public reads, then kept only in-frame beta chains. CDR3 protein sequences are deduplicated, and each keeps its most common genes and DNA. Clone size and V and J calls follow TCRdb, not the original study. The sample table lists roughly 110,000 distinct CDR3 sequences, more than 10% of them with a count of one. The ten biggest clones cover approximately 24% of the sample.

In the germline V gene, CDR1 corresponds to WSHSY and CDR2 to SAAADI. Including the terminal cysteine and phenylalanine, the CDR3 comprises 14 residues. CDR3 DNA is the only sequence kept; it has 42 bases, read in frame from the first base. V is pruned by 6 bases and J by 9 bases, leaving 7 bases of the junction without a gene match. Ten or more counts support this clonotype. Its antigen is unknown. Base qualities are missing; no much larger clone stands one base away. Specimen: PBMCs, collected at follow-up. This TCR came from a female donor with early-stage non-small cell lung cancer. The chain was built from TRBV10-2 and TRBJ2-1; TRBD2 matches 11 bases in the middle. The sequenced DNA is TGCGCCAGCAGCCACAGACTAGCGGGGCGTGAGCAGTTCTTC. It translates as CASSHRLAGREQFF.